This entry lists 26 T cell receptor beta chains sequenced from one sample in a study of T cells in Graves' hyperthyroidism and ophthalmopathy. TCR beta CDR3 region amplification was performed from RNA transcripts. Initially, a first-round RT-PCR of the TCR CDR3 employed the HTBI primer set. TCRdb re-analysed the multiplex PCR reads in MiXCR, keeping a single row per CDR3 protein. Among fewer than 500,000 distinct CDR3 sequences, around an eighth were seen once, and the ten largest hold less than 25%. The sequencing input was blood. These receptors originate from a man aged 30-40 years with Graves' hyperthyroidism that later progressed to Graves' ophthalmopathy.

In its sample, this clonotype was seen many times. This chain's CDR3 is CSVVLGDRGYEQYF. The CDR3 DNA is TGCAGCGTGGTATTAGGGGACAGGGGATACGAGCAGTACTTC. The V call is TRBV29-1, the J call TRBJ2-7, with 10 bases identical to TRBD1. J lost 4 bases, V lost 6 bases, and 9 bases had no gene match. The CDR3 is 14 residues long. Germline values: CDR1 SQVTM, CDR2 ANQGSEA.

This clonotype was seen at least ten times. The chain joins TRBV6-5 to TRBJ1-5; D remains ambiguous. The CDR3 length is 16 residues. The germline V gene encodes CDR1 MNHEY and CDR2 SVGAGI. Trimming took off 0 bases at V and 3 bases at J, with 12 bases between the two ends. The chain's CDR3 is CASSYSGPTPNQPQHF. The CDR3 DNA sequence: TGTGCCAGCAGTTACTCCGGACCTACCCCCAATCAGCCCCAGCATTTT.

The chain links TRBV27 to TRBJ1-2, with 8 nucleotides matching TRBD1. V gave up 4 bases and J gave up 7 bases; unmatched junction bases: 14. Germline CDR1 reads MNHEY; CDR2 reads SMNVEV (reference sequence). CDR3 length equals 16 residues. The CDR3 protein is CASSYDKDRDPFGYTF. The CDR3 DNA reads as TGTGCCAGCAGTTATGACAAGGACAGGGACCCTTTTGGCTACACCTTC.

About this clonotype: A read error may be the cause here, since a much bigger clone is one base away. CDR3 DNA sequence: TGTGCCAGCACTCTAGCGGCCTCGGGCACTGAAGCTTTCTTT. This encodes CASTLAASGTEAFF. This rearrangement joins TRBV27 to TRBJ1-1, with unresolved D. CDR1 is MNHEY, CDR2 SMNVEV, per germline (reference sequence). The CDR3 sequence is 14 residues long. V gave up 7 bases and J gave up 4 bases, with 16 bases separating them.

This clonotype was picked up many times. The chain is built from TRBV27 and TRBJ2-3; 16 nucleotides line up with TRBD2. From germline, CDR1 is MNHEY and CDR2 SMNVEV (reference sequence). The CDR3 has 17 residues. The V segment lost 4 bases and the J segment 5 bases; nucleotides outside the gene matches: 6. For the CDR3, the DNA is TGTGCCAGCAGTTGGGGACTAGCGGGGGGGCCGGGAGATACGCAGTATTTT. It translates to CASSWGLAGGPGDTQYF.

This clonotype was seen at least ten times. V usage is TRBV12-3 or TRBV12-4 and J usage is TRBJ1-1; the D gene is possibly TRBD1 (6 bases). The V end lost 6 bases, the J end lost 0 bases, and 14 bases lay between the germline ends. The CDR3 totals 15 residues. CDR3 in amino acids: CASSPQQGLNTEAFF. The CDR3 DNA reads TGTGCCAGCAGCCCCCAGCAGGGGTTGAACACTGAAGCTTTCTTT.

This clonotype appeared many times. V and J are TRBV13 and TRBJ1-4; D gene ambiguous. The CDR3 loop spans 11 amino acids. Trimming removed 6 bases at V and 8 bases at J, with 7 bases between. CDR1 and CDR2 from the germline V gene are PRHDT and FYEKMQ (reference sequence). The CDR3 loop is CASREGEKLFF. DNA of the CDR3: TGTGCCAGCAGGGAAGGGGAAAAACTGTTTTTT.

At least ten counts were recorded for this clonotype. This chain connects TRBV6-1 to TRBJ1-1; possible D gene TRBD1, 5 bases. The CDR3 length is 15 residues. Germline CDR1 and CDR2: MNHNS and SASEGT. The germline V and J ends were trimmed by 6 bases and 4 bases, with 18 bases remaining between them. The CDR3 reads CASRGRRGGVTEAFF. The DNA of the CDR3 is TGTGCCAGCAGGGGACGAAGGGGAGGGGTCACTGAAGCTTTCTTT.

In its sample, this clonotype was seen many times. The rearrangement joins TRBV6-1 to TRBJ2-2; 7 bases are a match to TRBD1. Per germline, CDR1 MNHNS and CDR2 SASEGT. There are 15 residues in the CDR3. J was trimmed by 2 bases and V by 7 bases; bases with no gene match: 7. DNA for the CDR3: TGTGCCAGCAATCCAGGGGGTCTCAACACCGGGGAGCTGTTTTTT. This sequence encodes CASNPGGLNTGELFF.

This rearrangement joins TRBV10-3 to TRBJ1-1, with TRBD1 matching over 9 bases. This CDR3 is 12 amino acids long. Germline assignment: CDR1 ENHRY and CDR2 SYGVKD. The trim removed 9 bases at V and 7 bases at J, leaving 6 bases unmatched. The CDR3 coding sequence is TGTGCCATAAACAGGGGGCAAGATGAAGCTTTCTTT. Its translation is CAINRGQDEAFF.

This clonotype was seen just once. The germline gene is not matched at one end of the junction; a read error may be the cause. The genes are TRBV5-1 and TRBJ2-3; the D is unclear. The CDR3 is 12 amino acids. CDR1 is SGHRS and CDR2 is YFSETQ in the germline V gene. CDR3 protein: CVSSLDPDTQYF. Here the CDR3 DNA reads TGCGTCAGCAGCTTGGACCCAGATACGCAGTATTTT.

The chain carries TRBV18 and TRBJ1-1, with no clear D. There are 13 residues in the CDR3. Trimming left V 3 bases short and J 6 bases short, with 11 bases between. Germline V lookup: CDR1 KGHSH, CDR2 LQKENI. CDR3 residues: CASSPITGAEAFF. The CDR3 region has the DNA TGTGCCAGCTCACCGATCACCGGCGCTGAAGCTTTCTTT.

Ten or more counts support this clonotype. V and J are TRBV19 and TRBJ1-6; 12 bases align to TRBD1. This CDR3 region has 16 residues. The V segment lost 5 bases and the J segment 7 bases; nucleotides outside the gene matches: 6. Per germline, CDR1 LNHDA and CDR2 SQIVND (reference sequence). The CDR3 loop is CASSARDRGPNSPLHF. CDR3 nucleotide sequence: TGTGCCAGTAGTGCCCGGGACAGGGGGCCGAATTCACCCCTCCACTTT.

This clonotype was observed at least ten times. This chain links TRBV30 with TRBJ2-3, with D uncertain. The CDR3 extends over 13 amino acids. V dropped 2 bases and J dropped 6 bases, with 12 bases sitting between them. CDR1 is GTSNPN, CDR2 SVGIG, per germline (reference sequence). The CDR3 region is CAWSPRETDTQYF. CDR3 in DNA: TGTGCCTGGAGTCCGCGTGAGACGGATACGCAGTATTTT.

A note on this clonotype: A read error may account for a junction end that differs from germline. The chain recombines TRBV29-1 with TRBJ2-6; TRBD2 is a possible D gene (5 bases). Per the germline V gene, CDR1 is SQVTM and CDR2 is ANQGSEA. The CDR3 is made up of 16 amino acids. The CDR3 here is CSARGGSSSGTNVLTF. As DNA, the CDR3 is TGCAGCGCACGGGGTGGGAGCAGCTCTGGGACCAACGTCCTGACTTTC.

This clonotype was picked up one time. One base away lies a much larger clone, so this may be a sequencing read error. The chain couples TRBV19 to TRBJ2-1; 7 bases are a match to TRBD1. This CDR3 is built from 15 residues. Germline CDR1 reads LNHDA; CDR2 reads SQIVND (reference sequence). The CDR3 nucleotides read TGTGCCAGTAGTATGGACAGGCCCACTTACAATAAGCAGTTCTTC. It specifies CASSMDRPTYNKQFF.

V gene TRBV19 combines with J gene TRBJ2-1, with TRBD2 identical over 8 bases. Looked up from germline, CDR1 is LNHDA and CDR2 is SQIVND (reference sequence). CDR3 size: 15 residues. Losses at the gene ends were 3 bases for V and 3 bases for J; bases not matched to a gene: 4. CDR3 bases: TGTGCCAGTAGTATTAGTAGCGGGGACTACAATGAGCAGTTCTTC. Translated, it gives CASSISSGDYNEQFF.

The rearrangement joins TRBV6-1 to TRBJ1-5; D uncertain. CDR1 is MNHNS, CDR2 SASEGT, per germline. This CDR3 spans 12 amino acids. V was cut by 3 bases and J by 9 bases, with 9 bases left in between. The CDR3 is CASSDPLWPQHF. The DNA of the CDR3 is TGTGCCAGCAGTGATCCTCTCTGGCCCCAGCATTTT.

This clonotype was counted ten times or more. The chain joins TRBV7-9 to TRBJ2-7, with TRBD1 matching 9 bases. The V and J ends lost 4 bases and 7 bases, in that order; junction bases with no gene match: 8. There are 14 residues in the CDR3. Germline V gene lookup returns CDR1 SEHNR and CDR2 FQNEAQ (reference sequence). CDR3 DNA sequence: TGTGCCAGCAGCTGGGGACAGGGATCGGGAGAGCAGTACTTC. Residues: CASSWGQGSGEQYF.

This clonotype was recorded a few times. This rearrangement joins TRBV18 to TRBJ1-5; 9 nucleotides agree with TRBD1. CDR1 KGHSH and CDR2 LQKENI come from the germline V gene. Trimming at V came to 8 bases and at J to 4 bases, leaving 3 bases not matched to a gene. The CDR3 sequence is 13 residues long. The CDR3 bases are TGTGCCAGCGCCGGGACAGGGAATCAGCCCCAGCATTTT. Encoded protein: CASAGTGNQPQHF.

The V and J genes are TRBV7-3 and TRBJ2-1, with a weak D call TRBD2 (6 bases). Trimming took 6 bases from V and 6 from J, leaving 12 bases between them. Germline CDR1 SGHTA, CDR2 FQGTGA. The CDR3 covers 13 residues. CDR3 sequence reads: CASRPGSSNEQFF. The CDR3 nucleotides read TGTGCCAGCAGACCCGGGAGTTCCAATGAGCAGTTCTTC. Together with reference TRBV7-3 and TRBJ2-1, the CDR3 gives the full variable domain: GAGVSQTPSNKVTEKGKYVELRCDPISGHTALYWYRQSLGQGPEFLIYFQGTGAADDSGLPNDRFFAVRPEGSVSTLKIQRTERGDSAVYLCASRPGSSNEQFFGPGTRLTVL.

This clonotype was seen repeatedly, ten times or more. The rearrangement joins TRBV5-1 to TRBJ2-7, with D tentatively TRBD2 (6 bases). The CDR3 runs 15 residues. Germline CDR1 reads SGHRS; CDR2 reads YFSETQ. Trimming left V 1 base short and J 6 bases short, with 17 bases between. CDR3 amino acids: CASSLSGEPLTEQYF. The CDR3 nucleotides read TGCGCCAGCAGCTTGTCGGGGGAGCCACTGACCGAGCAGTACTTC.

Ten or more counts support this clonotype. The chain uses TRBV5-4 and TRBJ2-1; 9 bases are a match to TRBD1. With 5 bases clipped from V and 9 bases from J, the junction kept 9 bases outside the gene matches. The CDR3 runs 14 residues. Germline-derived CDR1 and CDR2 are SGHNT and YYREEE (reference sequence). The CDR3 region has the DNA TGTGCCAGCAGTTTTGGACAGGGGTCGAGTGAGCAGTTCTTC. Translation gives CASSFGQGSSEQFF.

This clonotype was seen only a few times. The chain has TRBV6-2 or TRBV6-3 and TRBJ1-5; the match to TRBD1 covers 9 bases. The V gene end was trimmed by 8 bases and the J gene end by 6 bases; junction bases not matched to a gene: 5. Germline V gene sequence: CDR1 MNHEY, CDR2 SVGEGT. The CDR3 runs 13 residues. The DNA of the CDR3 is TGTGCCAGCCGATGGGACAGGGCTCAGCCCCAGCATTTT. Its translation: CASRWDRAQPQHF.

The chain employs TRBV30 and TRBJ1-6; tentative D call: TRBD1 (5 bases). The CDR3 is made up of 12 amino acids. In germline, CDR1 is GTSNPN, CDR2 SVGIG (reference sequence). V lost 6 bases and J lost 9, with 12 bases in between. CDR3: CACITGGSPLHF. The DNA for the CDR3 is TGTGCCTGCATTACAGGTGGTTCACCCCTCCACTTT. Full variable domain (outside the CDR3, taken from reference TRBV30 and TRBJ1-6): SQTIHQWPATLVQPVGSPLSLECTVEGTSNPNLYWYRQAAGRGLQLLFYSVGIGQISSEVPQNLSASRPQDRQFILSSKKLLLSDSGFYLCACITGGSPLHFGNGTRLTVT.

This clonotype was seen only a few times. The chain joins TRBV6-1 to TRBJ1-2, with D uncertain. Germline CDR1 MNHNS, CDR2 SASEGT. CDR3 length: 13 amino acids. The V end was cut by 4 bases, the J end by 6 bases, with 12 bases between. The CDR3, as DNA: TGTGCCAGCAGTGTTATACGGGTGAATGGCTACACCTTC. Its translation: CASSVIRVNGYTF.